The 5 T cell receptor beta chains below all came from one sample that was sequenced in a study of T cell responses to AZD1222 COVID-19 vaccine. Profiled with immunoSEQ multiplex PCR; TCRdb holds only in-frame clones, not every one. The sample holds about 89,000 clones; approximately 86% are singletons and the top ten take approximately 5.6%. This material consisted of peripheral blood, taken 28 days after the second AZD1222 dose. The receptors were gathered from an adult who received the AZD1222 COVID-19 vaccine.

The chain is built from TRBV6-2 or TRBV6-3 and TRBJ2-7; no clear D gene. Germline values: CDR1 MNHEY, CDR2 SVGEGT. There are 12 residues in the CDR3. V lost 5 bases to trimming and J lost 7 bases, with 12 bases between them. The DNA of the CDR3 is TGTGCCAGCAGTAATCAGATGTGGGAGCAGTACTTC. As protein: CASSNQMWEQYF.

V and J are TRBV10-3 and TRBJ1-4, with D possibly being TRBD1 (6 bases). The CDR3 totals 13 residues. In germline, CDR1 is ENHRY, CDR2 SYGVKD. Trimming pared 1 base from V and 12 bases from J, leaving 12 bases between. CDR3 DNA: TGTGCCATCAGTGAGTATGGACAGCGAGAACTGTTTTTT. This gives the protein CAISEYGQRELFF.

The J gene is TRBJ1-4, the V gene TRBV19; D is possibly TRBD1 (5 bases). This CDR3 region has 15 residues. Between the trimmed V and J ends, which lost 4 bases and 3 bases, there was a span of 12 bases. Germline CDR1 reads LNHDA; CDR2 reads SQIVND (reference sequence). The CDR3 DNA reads TGTGCCAGTAGTACAGGGACCGCTTCTAATGAAAAACTGTTTTTT. Amino acid sequence: CASSTGTASNEKLFF.

The chain recombines TRBV7-6 with TRBJ1-6; the D gene is possibly TRBD1 (6 bases). V lost 1 base to trimming and J lost 10 bases, with 8 bases between them. The germline V gene encodes CDR1 SGHVS and CDR2 FNYEAQ. The CDR3 spans 13 residues. CDR3 loop: CASSLGQGSPLHF. The DNA for the CDR3 is TGTGCCAGCAGCTTAGGTCAGGGGTCACCCCTCCACTTT.

V and J are TRBV2 and TRBJ1-2; D perhaps matches TRBD1 (6 bases). From germline, CDR1 is SNHLY and CDR2 FYNNEI. CDR3 length equals 11 residues. The V gene lost 10 bases and the J gene lost 4 bases, with 10 bases spanning the gap. The CDR3 here is CAIQGGYGYTF. The DNA of the CDR3 is TGTGCCATACAGGGCGGCTATGGCTACACCTTC.